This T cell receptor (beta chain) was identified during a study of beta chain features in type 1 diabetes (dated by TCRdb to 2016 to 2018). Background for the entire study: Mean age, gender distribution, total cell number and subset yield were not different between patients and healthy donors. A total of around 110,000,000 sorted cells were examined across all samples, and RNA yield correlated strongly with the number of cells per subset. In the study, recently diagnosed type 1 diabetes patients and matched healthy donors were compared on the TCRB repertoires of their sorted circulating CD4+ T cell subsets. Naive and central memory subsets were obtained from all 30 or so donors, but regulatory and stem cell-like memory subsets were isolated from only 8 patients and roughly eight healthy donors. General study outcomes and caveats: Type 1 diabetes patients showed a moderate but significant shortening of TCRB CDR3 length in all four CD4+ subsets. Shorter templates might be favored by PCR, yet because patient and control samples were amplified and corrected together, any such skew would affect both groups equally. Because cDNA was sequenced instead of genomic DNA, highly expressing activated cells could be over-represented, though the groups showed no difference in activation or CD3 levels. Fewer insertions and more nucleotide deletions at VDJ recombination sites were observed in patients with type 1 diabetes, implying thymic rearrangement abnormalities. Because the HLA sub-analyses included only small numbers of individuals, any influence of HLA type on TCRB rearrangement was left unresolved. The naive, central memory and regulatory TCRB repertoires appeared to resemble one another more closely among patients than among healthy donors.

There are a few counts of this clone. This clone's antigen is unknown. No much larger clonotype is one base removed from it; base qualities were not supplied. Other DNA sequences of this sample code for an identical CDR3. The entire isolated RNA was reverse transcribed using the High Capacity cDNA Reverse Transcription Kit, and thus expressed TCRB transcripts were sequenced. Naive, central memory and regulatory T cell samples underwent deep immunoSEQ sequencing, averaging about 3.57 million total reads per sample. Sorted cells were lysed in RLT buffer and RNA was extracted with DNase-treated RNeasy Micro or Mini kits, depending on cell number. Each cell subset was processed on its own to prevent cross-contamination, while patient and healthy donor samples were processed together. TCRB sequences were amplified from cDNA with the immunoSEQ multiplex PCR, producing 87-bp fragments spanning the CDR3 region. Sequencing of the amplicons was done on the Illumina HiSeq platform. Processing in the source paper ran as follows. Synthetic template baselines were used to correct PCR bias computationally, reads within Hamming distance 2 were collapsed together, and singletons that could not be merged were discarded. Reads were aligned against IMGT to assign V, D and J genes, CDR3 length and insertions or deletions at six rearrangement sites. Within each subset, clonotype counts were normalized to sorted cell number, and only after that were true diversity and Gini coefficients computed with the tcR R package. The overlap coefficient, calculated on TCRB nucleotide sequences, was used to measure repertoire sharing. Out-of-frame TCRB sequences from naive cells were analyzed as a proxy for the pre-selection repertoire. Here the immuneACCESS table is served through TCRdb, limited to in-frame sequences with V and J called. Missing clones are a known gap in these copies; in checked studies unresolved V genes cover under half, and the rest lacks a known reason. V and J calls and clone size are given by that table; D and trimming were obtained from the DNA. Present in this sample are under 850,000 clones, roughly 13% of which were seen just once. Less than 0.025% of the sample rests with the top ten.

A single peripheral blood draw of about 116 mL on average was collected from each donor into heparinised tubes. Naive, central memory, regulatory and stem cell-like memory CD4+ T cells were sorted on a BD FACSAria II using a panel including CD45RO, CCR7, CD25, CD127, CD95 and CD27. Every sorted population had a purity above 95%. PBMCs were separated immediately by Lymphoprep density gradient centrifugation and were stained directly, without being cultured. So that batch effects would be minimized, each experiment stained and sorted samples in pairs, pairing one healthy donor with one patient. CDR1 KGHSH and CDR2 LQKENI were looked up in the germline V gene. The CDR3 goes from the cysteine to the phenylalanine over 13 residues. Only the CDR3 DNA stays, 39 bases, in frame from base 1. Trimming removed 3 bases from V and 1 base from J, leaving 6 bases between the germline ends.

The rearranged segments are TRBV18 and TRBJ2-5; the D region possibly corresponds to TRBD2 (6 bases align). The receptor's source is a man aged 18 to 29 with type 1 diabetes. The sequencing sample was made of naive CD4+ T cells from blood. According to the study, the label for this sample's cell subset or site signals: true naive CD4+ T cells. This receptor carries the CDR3 CASSPGSQETQYF. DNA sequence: TGTGCCAGCTCACCCGGGAGCCAAGAGACCCAGTACTTC.